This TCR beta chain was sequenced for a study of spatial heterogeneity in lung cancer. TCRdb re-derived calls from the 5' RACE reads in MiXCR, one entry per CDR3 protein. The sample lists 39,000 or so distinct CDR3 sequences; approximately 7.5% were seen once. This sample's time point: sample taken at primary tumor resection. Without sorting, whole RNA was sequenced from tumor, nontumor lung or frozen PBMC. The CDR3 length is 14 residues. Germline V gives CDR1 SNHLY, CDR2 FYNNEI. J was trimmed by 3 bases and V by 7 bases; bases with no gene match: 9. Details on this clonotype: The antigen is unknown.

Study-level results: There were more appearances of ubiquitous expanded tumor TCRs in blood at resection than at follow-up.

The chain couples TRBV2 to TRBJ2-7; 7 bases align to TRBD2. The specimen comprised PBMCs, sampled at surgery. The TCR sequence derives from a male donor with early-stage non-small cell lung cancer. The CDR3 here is CASNLGLGRYEQYF. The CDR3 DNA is TGTGCCAGCAATCTTGGACTAGGGCGCTACGAGCAGTACTTC.